This T cell receptor (beta chain) came from a study of cytomegalovirus exposure and HLA in healthy donors. Findings of the study overall: Cytomegalovirus status was reportedly diagnosed by the classifier with high sensitivity and specificity. Researchers catalogued about 150 TCR beta chains as cytomegalovirus-associated. V- and J-gene trimming of TCR beta was linked (in a later analysis) to a missense DCLRE1C variant. A prior analysis recorded that most TCR beta V segments were productive about 87% or about 30% of the time.

Note on this clone: The antigen remains undetermined.

The CDR3 covers 15 residues. In germline, CDR1 is SEHNR, CDR2 FQNEAQ (reference sequence). The V and J ends lost 0 bases and 1 base respectively, with 9 bases between them. PCR amplification relied on 60 Vbeta primers (plus 13 Jbeta primers). Sequencing used immunoSEQ multiplex PCR; TCRdb keeps in-frame clones, though not all of them. The sample shows roughly 70,000 clones, and roughly 2.6% sits with its ten largest clones. This TCR derives from a man aged 40-50 years in good health and CMV-seronegative. This chain joins TRBV7-9 and TRBJ2-5, with D maybe TRBD1 (5 bases). Sequencing was performed on PBMCs. CDR3 nucleotides: TGTGCCAGCAGCTTAGCGGGGCCGTCCCAAGAGACCCAGTACTTC. Translated: CASSLAGPSQETQYF.